The 11 T cell receptor beta chains below come from one sample, sequenced in a study of blood T cell repertoires in COVID-19. TCRdb's table, derived via immunoSEQ multiplex PCR, lists solely in-frame clones and lacks some. In the table there are some 200,000 clones, approximately 79% of which are singletons. Sequencing input: peripheral blood. The receptors derive from a man younger than 40 with active or convalescent COVID-19.

The chain uses TRBV7-2 and TRBJ2-3; 14 nucleotides line up with TRBD2. V gave up 7 bases and J gave up 5 bases; unmatched junction bases: 11. The CDR3 covers 17 residues. Germline V CDR1 and CDR2: SGHTA, FQGNSA. CDR3 sequence reads: CASTPEGLAGEVDTQYF. CDR3 in DNA: TGTGCCAGCACCCCAGAGGGACTAGCGGGAGAGGTAGATACGCAGTATTTT.

The chain couples TRBV4-1 to TRBJ1-4; 7 bases match TRBD1. CDR3 size: 14 residues. CDR1 and CDR2 (germline): MGHRA, YSYEKL. The J segment lost 3 bases and the V segment lost 6 bases, leaving 4 bases of the junction unmatched. The CDR3 coding sequence is TGCGCCAGCAGACCGACAGGGCCTAATGAAAAACTGTTTTTT. This translates into CASRPTGPNEKLFF.

J is TRBJ2-2 and V is TRBV24-1; 8 positions match TRBD2. CDR1 and CDR2 (germline): KGHDR, SFDVKD. The length of the CDR3 is 17 residues. The V and J ends lost 0 bases and 6 bases, in that order; junction bases with no gene match: 8. The CDR3 DNA sequence: TGTGCCACCAGTGATTTGAGGGGAAGCGGGAGACCCGGGGAGCTGTTTTTT. Amino acid sequence: CATSDLRGSGRPGELFF.

V and J are TRBV7-9 and TRBJ1-2, with a weak D call TRBD1 (5 bases). Germline V lookup: CDR1 SEHNR, CDR2 FQNEAQ (reference sequence). Deletions cut 5 bases from V and 0 bases from J, with 13 bases between. CDR3 length equals 15 residues. The CDR3 region is CASSQPGGSNYGYTF. DNA for the CDR3: TGTGCCAGCAGCCAGCCCGGGGGGTCTAACTATGGCTACACCTTC.

The CDR3: CASSSTGGSGNTIYF. As DNA, the CDR3 is TGTGCCAGCAGTTCCACCGGGGGCTCTGGAAACACCATATATTTT. The gene calls are TRBV6-6 and TRBJ1-3; possible D gene TRBD1, 5 bases. V lost 4 bases to trimming and J lost 0 bases, with 10 bases between them. The V gene's germline CDR1 is MNHNY and CDR2 SVGAGI (reference sequence). This CDR3 is 15 amino acids long.

The table lists this clone with a count of one. The chain uses TRBV21-1 and TRBJ1-5; TRBD1 reflects the table's D call only, with no check against the DNA. TRBV21-1 is a pseudogene segment. The CDR3 extends over 19 amino acids. DNA for the CDR3: TGTGCCAGCAGCAACGATACTGGAGACAGGGGATTCAGCAATCAGCCCCAGCATTTT. Translation: CASSNDTGDRGFSNQPQHF.

The gene calls are TRBV5-1 and TRBJ1-6; D unclear. This CDR3 region has 16 residues. In germline, CDR1 is SGHRS, CDR2 YFSETQ. Deletions cut 7 bases from V and 2 bases from J, with 16 bases between. The CDR3 protein is CASSAGGSAYNSPLHF. Here the CDR3 DNA reads TGCGCCAGCTCCGCCGGAGGAAGCGCCTATAATTCACCCCTCCACTTT. Variable domain in full (rest from reference TRBV5-1 and TRBJ1-6): KAGVTQTPRYLIKTRGQQVTLSCSPISGHRSVSWYQQTPGQGLQFLFEYFSETQRNKGNFPGRFSGRQFSNSRSEMNVSTLELGDSALYLCASSAGGSAYNSPLHFGNGTRLTVT.

V usage is TRBV12-3 or TRBV12-4 and J usage is TRBJ1-2; tentative D call: TRBD1 (5 bases). There are 13 residues in the CDR3. V was clipped by 3 bases and J by 7 bases, with 12 bases between them. CDR3 sequence: CASSLGPAFGYTF. The CDR3 DNA is TGTGCCAGCAGTTTGGGGCCGGCTTTTGGCTACACCTTC.

CDR3 coding DNA: TGTGCCAGTAGTATAGAGGGCCTGGGGGCGAACACTGAAGCTTTCTTT. Its protein product is CASSIEGLGANTEAFF. This chain uses TRBV19 with TRBJ1-1, with D perhaps TRBD1 (6 bases). The CDR3 contains 16 residues. Germline V lookup: CDR1 LNHDA, CDR2 SQIVND (reference sequence). V was clipped by 0 bases and J by 1 base, with 12 bases between them.

V usage is TRBV7-8 and J usage is TRBJ1-2; 7 bases map to TRBD1. With V trimmed by 4 bases and J by 7 bases, 6 bases remained unmatched. CDR1 is SGHVS, CDR2 FQNEAQ, per germline. This CDR3 is 13 amino acids long. The CDR3 DNA reads TGTGCCAGCAGCTCGCAGACAGGGTTTGGCTACACCTTC. Amino acid sequence: CASSSQTGFGYTF.

The V call is TRBV18, the J call TRBJ2-3; 10 nucleotides line up with TRBD2. This CDR3 is 17 amino acids long. J lost 6 bases, V lost 2 bases, and 11 bases had no gene match. Germline V lookup: CDR1 KGHSH, CDR2 LQKENI. The CDR3 here is CASSPSASGGARDTQYF. The CDR3 region has the DNA TGTGCCAGCTCACCATCGGCTAGCGGGGGCGCAAGGGATACGCAGTATTTT.